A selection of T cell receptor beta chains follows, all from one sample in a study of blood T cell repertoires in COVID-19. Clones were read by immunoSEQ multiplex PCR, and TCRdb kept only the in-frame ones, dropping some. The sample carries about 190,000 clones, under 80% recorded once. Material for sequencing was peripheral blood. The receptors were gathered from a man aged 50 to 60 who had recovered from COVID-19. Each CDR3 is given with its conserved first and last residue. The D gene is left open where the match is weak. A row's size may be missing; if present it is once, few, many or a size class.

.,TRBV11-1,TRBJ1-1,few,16,CASSLALPGMNTEAFF,TGTGCCAGCAGCTTAGCGTTACCGGGGATGAACACTGAAGCTTTCTTT
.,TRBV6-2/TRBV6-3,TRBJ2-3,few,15,CASSYSGQSTDTQYF,TGTGCCAGCAGTTACTCGGGCCAGAGCACAGATACGCAGTATTTT
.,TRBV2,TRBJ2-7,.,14,CASRQGFSGYEQYF,TGTGCCAGCAGGCAGGGATTTTCGGGCTACGAGCAGTACTTC
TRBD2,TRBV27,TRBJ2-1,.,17,CASSPLGVAGQYNEQFF,TGTGCCAGCAGTCCCCTTGGGGTAGCGGGACAATACAATGAGCAGTTCTTC
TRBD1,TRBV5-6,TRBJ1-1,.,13,CASSWDSRTEAFF,TGTGCCAGCAGCTGGGACAGTCGTACTGAAGCTTTCTTT
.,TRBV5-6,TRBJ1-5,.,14,CASSSIQGNQPQHF,TGTGCCAGCAGCTCAATTCAGGGTAATCAGCCCCAGCATTTT
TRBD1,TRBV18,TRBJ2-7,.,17,CASSRGTGLMGSYEQYF,TGTGCCAGCTCTAGAGGGACAGGGTTGATGGGCTCCTACGAGCAGTACTTC
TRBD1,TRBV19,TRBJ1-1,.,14,CASSITGARTEAFF,TGTGCCAGTAGTATAACAGGGGCGAGGACTGAAGCTTTCTTT
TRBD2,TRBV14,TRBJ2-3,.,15,CASSLLGTRADTQYF,TGTGCCAGCAGCCTTCTAGGGACTAGGGCAGATACGCAGTATTTT
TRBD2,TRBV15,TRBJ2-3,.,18,CATSKIGTSGRRGDTQYF,TGTGCCACCAGTAAGATCGGGACTAGCGGGAGAAGAGGAGATACGCAGTATTTT
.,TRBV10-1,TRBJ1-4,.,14,CASSESQGFGKLFF,TGCGCCAGCAGTGAGTCCCAGGGATTTGGAAAACTGTTTTTT
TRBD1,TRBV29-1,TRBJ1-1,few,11,CSVLTGGSYFF,TGCAGCGTCCTGACAGGGGGCTCGTATTTCTTT
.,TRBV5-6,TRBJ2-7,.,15,CASSFFTWERGEQYF,TGTGCCAGCAGCTTTTTCACGTGGGAACGGGGCGAGCAGTACTTC
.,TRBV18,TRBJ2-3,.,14,CASSPDWSSDTQYF,TGTGCCAGCTCACCGGATTGGAGTTCCGATACGCAGTATTTT
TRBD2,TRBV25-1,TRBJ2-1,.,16,CASSRTSGGYYNEQFF,TGTGCCAGCAGCCGGACTAGCGGGGGGTACTACAATGAGCAGTTCTTC
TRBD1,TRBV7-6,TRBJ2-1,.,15,CASSSQTGVRNEQFF,TGTGCCAGCAGCTCTCAGACAGGGGTAAGGAATGAGCAGTTCTTC
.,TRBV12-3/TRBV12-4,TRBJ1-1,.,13,CASSSNLNTEAFF,TGTGCCAGCAGCTCTAACCTGAACACTGAAGCTTTCTTT
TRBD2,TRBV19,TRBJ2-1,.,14,CATETSGIRAEQFF,TGTGCCACCGAGACTAGCGGGATAAGGGCTGAGCAGTTCTTC
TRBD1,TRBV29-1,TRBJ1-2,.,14,CSVEGRTGPYGYTF,TGCAGCGTTGAAGGTCGGACAGGCCCCTATGGCTACACCTTC
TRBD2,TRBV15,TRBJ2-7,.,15,CATSEILAGDVEQYF,TGTGCCACCAGCGAGATACTAGCGGGAGACGTTGAGCAGTACTTC
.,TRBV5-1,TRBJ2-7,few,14,CASSLNGGSYEQYF,TGCGCCAGCAGCTTGAACGGCGGGTCCTACGAGCAGTACTTC
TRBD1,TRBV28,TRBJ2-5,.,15,CASSLSPGQQETQYF,TGTGCCAGCAGTTTATCCCCGGGACAGCAAGAGACCCAGTACTTC
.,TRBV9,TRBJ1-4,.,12,CASSPQGEKLFF,TGTGCCAGCAGCCCGCAGGGGGAAAAACTGTTTTTT
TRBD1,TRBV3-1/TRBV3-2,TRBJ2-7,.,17,CASSQFRSRQGADEQYF,TGTGCCAGCAGCCAGTTTAGGAGCCGGCAGGGGGCAGATGAGCAGTACTTC
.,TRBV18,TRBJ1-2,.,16,CASSLNREGDGYGYTF,TGTGCCAGCTCACTGAACAGAGAGGGGGACGGCTATGGCTACACCTTC